The source of this TCR beta chain is a study of T-cell memory formation after mild COVID-19. This clonotype has a count of ten or more. TCRdb re-analysed the 5' RACE reads in MiXCR, keeping a single row per CDR3 protein. The data hold about 29,000 distinct CDR3 sequences, with around 10% observed a single time. CDR3 size: 17 residues. Germline V gene data show CDR1 as MGHDK and CDR2 as SYGVNS. V trimming: 5 bases; J trimming: 0 bases; junction bases outside the gene matches: 7. The receptor was derived from an adult woman who had mild COVID-19 (a few samples of this study predate the infection). Cell type and time point are not known. The chain is built from TRBV25-1 and TRBJ2-1; 10 bases fit TRBD2. Sequenced: PBMCs or a T cell subset sorted from them (not recorded which). The CDR3 region has the DNA TGTGCCAGCAGTCTTTCCATAGCGGGGGGCTCCTACAATGAGCAGTTCTTC. Translating gives CASSLSIAGGSYNEQFF.